This entry concerns a single TCR beta chain. The antigen is unknown. The source of the sample is a study of cytomegalovirus exposure and HLA in healthy donors. Study-level results: A classifier reportedly called cytomegalovirus status with high sensitivity and specificity. Previously analyzed data showed that most TCR beta V segments were productive at a frequency of about 87% or about 30%. Immune exposure was documented only through CMV serostatus. Most subjects had HLA-A and HLA-B alleles reportedly predicted accurately by TCR beta sequences.

Germline lookup yields CDR1 LNHDA and CDR2 SQIVND (reference sequence). The CDR3 consists of 14 residues. The trim removed 8 bases at V and 2 bases at J, leaving 5 bases unmatched. PCR was performed using 60 Vbeta and 13 Jbeta primers. Profiling relied on immunoSEQ multiplex PCR, and the TCRdb table lists in-frame clones only, not all of them. The sample has approximately 170,000 clones, 65% to 80% seen once. This receptor was identified in a man aged 18-30 years in good health and CMV-seropositive. Sequenced material: PBMCs. The chain couples TRBV19 to TRBJ2-1, with 8 positions matching TRBD2. The CDR3 sequence is CASGIAGTYNEQFF. As DNA, the CDR3 is TGTGCCAGTGGAATAGCGGGGACCTACAATGAGCAGTTCTTC.